The TCR beta chain described here comes from a study of shared clonotypes between healthy human individuals (dated by TCRdb to about 2020). At the level of the whole study: Three men and a couple of women, aged 18 to 49 years, made up the cohort. Each donor's leukapheresis produced roughly between roughly 0.85 and 10 billion PBMCs. The study deeply sequenced blood TCR repertoires of about 5 healthy adults to estimate repertoire size and the extent of clonotype sharing between individuals. To increase sequencing depth and limit assay-specific biases, TCR repertoire library preparation and sequencing were carried out by different laboratories using diverse techniques. For each donor, CD4 naive and CD4 memory were each given three plates, CD8 naive was given two plates, and CD8 memory was given one plate. Study-wide conclusions, independent of this receptor: Larger estimated clonotype richness was generally found for naive subsets than for memory subsets. Even with the large sequencing depth, rarefaction of the sorted-subset datasets indicated that sequencing was incomplete. Because the study included only a small number of donors, the genetic and exposure-history diversity represented was limited. Sampling was restricted to blood, and TCR repertoires in tissue are likely to differ from TCR repertoires in blood. Pairwise subsampling led to the expectation that sequencing depth would affect the degree of clonotype sharing among donors. Approximately 5% of naive CD4, 3.5% of naive CD8, about 2.5% of memory CD4, and about 0.4% of memory CD8 clonotypes were shared across a handful of donors. Compared with non-shared clonotypes, the clonotypes found in all four sorted-subset donors had higher generation probabilities.

Measured from the cysteine to the phenylalanine, the CDR3 is 18 residues long. The only DNA kept is the CDR3, 54 bases in frame from the first base. V lost 3 bases and J lost 7 bases; the stretch between them is 22 bases long. The germline V gene encodes CDR1 MNHNS and CDR2 SASEGT. Healthy HIV-negative adults with no recently reported acute infections or vaccinations were included as donors. Every donor was a Caucasian adult residing in Nashville, Tennessee, USA. CD4+ T cells were enriched by magnetic negative selection; naive cells were then positively selected on CD45RA, and the negative fraction formed the memory subset. Blood was obtained by leukapheresis, after which PBMCs were separated by Ficoll-Histopaque density gradient centrifugation and cryopreserved in liquid nitrogen vapor phase. Purity and quantity of every magnetically sorted T cell population were checked by analytical flow cytometry. From each sorted fraction, genomic DNA was isolated and quantified by UV absorbance on a Nanodrop 2000c.

Worth noting for this clone: Its antigen specificity is not known. Base qualities are not provided; no much larger clone lies one nucleotide away.

Using the deep immunoSEQ assay, multiplex PCR amplified TCR CDR3 regions from genomic DNA. Extracted genomic DNA from each cell subset was spread evenly across all wells of several immunoSEQ 96-well plates, with each plate serving as a replicate. Each replicate PCR for sorted subsets received around 0.2 ug genomic DNA, equal to about 30,000 T cell genomes. The purified libraries were quantified using a Qubit 3.0 fluorometer, sized with a Bioanalyzer 2100, and then quantified again using the KAPA Library Quantification kit. Each immunoSEQ 96-well plate was sequenced on its own single-read 150-cycle Illumina NextSeq 550 flow cell. Per the original workflow: The immunoSEQ output contained only junctional sequences without quality scores, so filtering could not match that applied to full-length reads. To assign V/J genes and CDR3, sequences were annotated against IMGT germline references using PyIR, a Python wrapper for IgBLAST v1.9. Any read was removed if the V/J assignment was weak (E-value above 1e-6), the CDR3 was missing, or the read contained stop codons, out-of-frame junctions, or ambiguous translated residues. V3J clonotypes were defined as sequences sharing an identical inferred V gene, J gene, and CDR3 amino acid sequence. The percentage overlap between two repertoires was calculated by dividing the number of shared unique clonotypes by the size of the smaller repertoire. Richness of each repertoire was evaluated using RTK rarefaction, the Chao1 estimator, and Recon v2.1 estimates of unobserved clonotypes. OLGA was used to compute generation probabilities for all TCRbeta clonotypes that the gDNA method yielded from a few donors. In TCRdb, the immuneACCESS table is reduced to in-frame sequences with V and J assigned. These tables do not hold every clone; where another copy was compared, an unresolved V gene accounts for under half, and the others remain unexplained. V and J calls and clone size are given by that table; D and trimming were obtained from the DNA. The sample table lists millions of clones, 95% of them with a count of one. In total, the top ten clones hold 0.1% to 0.15% of the sample.

The sequence joins TRBV6-1 to TRBJ1-6; perhaps TRBD1 is the D gene, with 5 bases matching. The TCR sequence derives from a man aged 18 to 35 in good health. Source material: naive CD4+ T cells sorted from blood. Interpreted using the paper, the cell subset or site label stands for: CD45RA+ positively selected. The bases are TGTGCCAGCAGTGATCTCGTATTTGAACGACAGCGAAATTCACCCCTCCACTTT. Its protein is CASSDLVFERQRNSPLHF.